This T cell receptor beta chain was identified during a study of cytomegalovirus exposure and HLA in healthy donors listed by TCRdb under 2017. Notes on the research overall: According to a later analysis, one platform produced both the roughly 110 validation repertoires and the 620 or so repertoires of the first cohort. The aim of the study was to test whether cataloging public T cell receptors could identify signatures of past pathogen exposure. Besides the first cohort of under 700 subjects, a separate validation cohort made up of 90 to 150 different subjects was used. The study combined high-throughput TCR immunosequencing, statistical association of individual TCRs with disease status, and machine learning to predict cytomegalovirus infection status. The study at large found these results: The study gave a list of 150 to 200 TCR beta chains associated with cytomegalovirus. In vitro tests confirmed that a few of the cytomegalovirus-associated TCR beta chains recognize cytomegalovirus antigens. The classifier was reported to diagnose cytomegalovirus status with high specificity and sensitivity in both the original cohort and the validation cohort. A later analysis found that TCRs clustered in the first cohort also tended to co-occur in the 120 validation repertoires, with more than 90% of cluster scores above 0. A later analysis lacked HLA typing for the validation cohort, so it scored co-occurrence in that cohort across all 120 or so repertoires. Most TCR sequences were observed very rarely across donors, whereas some public TCRs were present in many individuals. The authors suggested that the approach could potentially be extended to other disease states and immunological phenotypes.

With regard to this clone: Its antigen is unknown. Qualities for individual bases were not recorded, and no much larger clone is one base off.

The CDR3 numbers 16 residues from cysteine through phenylalanine. This entry keeps only the CDR3 DNA: 48 bases, framed from base 1. V loses 0 bases, J loses 4 bases, and the germline ends lie 16 bases apart. CDR1 and CDR2, looked up from the germline V gene, are ENHRY and SYGVKD. Donors formed part of the validation cohort, which comprised approximately 130 subjects and was distinct from the first cohort of 690 or so subjects. Receptor amplification or capture employed the immunoSEQ multiplex PCR assay. Per the authors' processing: A statistical classification framework was built to diagnose cytomegalovirus status from the catalog of TCR beta chain sequences. TCRdb carries this immuneACCESS record with in-frame sequences only. Its versions omit some clonotypes, under half of them owing to an unresolved V gene in the studies checked, with the rest unexplained. That table gives V, J and clone size, and the DNA gave D and trimming. The sample yields under 85,000 clones; roughly 94% were counted once. The ten largest clonotypes hold over 2% of the sample.

The chain was built from TRBV10-3 and TRBJ2-7; perhaps TRBD1 is the D gene, with 6 bases matching. Material for sequencing was PBMCs. The sequence derives from a woman under 30 in good health and CMV-seronegative. CDR3 loop: CAISESVRDISYEQYF. The nucleotides read TGTGCCATCAGTGAGTCGGTCCGGGACATCTCGTACGAGCAGTACTTC.